Listed here are 16 T cell receptor beta chains from one sample, sequenced in a study of cytomegalovirus exposure and HLA in healthy donors. The PCR contained 60 Vbeta and 13 Jbeta primers. Sequencing was performed with immunoSEQ multiplex PCR; in TCRdb, only in-frame clones are kept and a portion is missing. The sample has around 200,000 clones; around 76% are singletons. Sequenced sample: PBMCs. These receptors originate from a man aged 25-45 years in good health and CMV-seronegative.

The genes are TRBV29-1 and TRBJ1-3; weak D call: TRBD1 (6 bases). Germline lookup yields CDR1 SQVTM and CDR2 ANQGSEA. The CDR3 is made up of 12 amino acids. Trimming removed 5 bases at V and 5 bases at J, with 10 bases between. The DNA of the CDR3 is TGCAGCGTTTGGACAGATAGAAACACCATATATTTT. This codes for CSVWTDRNTIYF.

This chain's CDR3 is CASSDTHLTGNTEAFF. DNA for the CDR3: TGTGCCAGCAGTGACACTCACTTAACCGGGAACACTGAAGCTTTCTTT. The gene calls are TRBV6-4 and TRBJ1-1; D gene uncertain. Germline values: CDR1 MRHNA, CDR2 SNTAGT. The ends were cut back, 2 bases at V and 1 base at J, with 14 bases in the middle. The CDR3 runs to 16 residues.

The chain uses TRBV5-6 and TRBJ2-4; possible D gene TRBD2, 7 bases. This CDR3 is 16 amino acids long. Germline loops: CDR1 SGHDT, CDR2 YYEEEE. The ends were cut back, 4 bases at V and 6 bases at J, with 20 bases in the middle. The CDR3 DNA reads as TGTGCCAGCAGCACCGGAGGTGGGGGGGCGGGAAACATTCAGTACTTC. Translated: CASSTGGGGAGNIQYF. The variable domain in full, with the rest retrieved from reference TRBV5-6 and TRBJ2-4, is DAGVTQSPTHLIKTRGQQVTLRCSPKSGHDTVSWYQQALGQGPQFIFQYYEEEERQRGNFPDRFSGHQFPNYSSELNVNALLLGDSALYLCASSTGGGGAGNIQYFGAGTRLSVL.

The chain recombines TRBV28 with TRBJ2-7, with TRBD1 matching 10 bases. Trimming took 4 bases from V and 6 from J; bases not matched to a gene: 12. The CDR3 totals 16 residues. CDR1 and CDR2 (germline): MDHEN, SYDVKM. CDR3 sequence (DNA): TGTGCCAGCAGTTCAAACCGGGACAGGGGTACGATCGAGCAGTACTTC. It codes for CASSSNRDRGTIEQYF.

The V gene is TRBV28, the J gene TRBJ1-2; 9 bases are a match to TRBD1. The germline gives CDR1 MDHEN, CDR2 SYDVKM. This CDR3 is 14 amino acids long. J lost 7 bases, V lost 1 base, and 4 bases had no gene match. CDR3 region: CASSLLGTGSGYTF. Here the CDR3 DNA reads TGTGCCAGCAGTTTATTGGGGACAGGGTCTGGCTACACCTTC.

The chain carries TRBV7-2 and TRBJ1-5; D is unresolved. Per germline, CDR1 SGHTA and CDR2 FQGNSA. The CDR3 loop spans 16 amino acids. V lost 0 bases and J lost 0, with 9 bases in between. In DNA form, the CDR3 reads TGTGCCAGCAGCTTAGCGGGCAGATATAGCAATCAGCCCCAGCATTTT. Amino acid sequence: CASSLAGRYSNQPQHF.

The chain has TRBV7-9 and TRBJ2-6; D gene ambiguous. V gave up 3 bases and J gave up 0 bases, with 6 bases separating them. Germline lookup yields CDR1 SEHNR and CDR2 FQNEAQ (reference sequence). This CDR3 has 15 amino acids. CDR3 sequence reads: CASSFTNSGANVLTF. CDR3 DNA sequence: TGTGCCAGCAGCTTTACTAACTCTGGGGCCAACGTCCTGACTTTC.

The chain recombines TRBV27 with TRBJ1-4, with D maybe TRBD1 (5 bases). CDR3 length equals 13 residues. Germline lookup yields CDR1 MNHEY and CDR2 SMNVEV (reference sequence). Trimming removed 5 bases at V and 5 bases at J, with 9 bases between. The CDR3 bases are TGTGCCAGCAGTACAGGACACAATGAAAAACTGTTTTTT. It specifies CASSTGHNEKLFF. The complete variable domain, with remaining parts taken from reference TRBV27 and TRBJ1-4, reads EAQVTQNPRYLITVTGKKLTVTCSQNMNHEYMSWYRQDPGLGLRQIYYSMNVEVTDKGDVPEGYKVSRKEKRNFPLILESPSPNQTSLYFCASSTGHNEKLFFGSGTQLSVL.

This clone was observed a single time. The chain links TRBV29-1 to TRBJ1-3; no reliable D call. The V gene lost 5 bases and the J gene lost 4 bases, with 9 bases spanning the gap. CDR1 and CDR2 from the germline V gene are SQVTM and ANQGSEA. The CDR3 contains 12 residues. CDR3 sequence (DNA): TGCAGCGTTAAACATTCGGGAAACACCATATATTTT. This sequence encodes CSVKHSGNTIYF.

V is TRBV27 and J is TRBJ2-2, with D tentatively TRBD1 (5 bases). V lost 3 bases and J 3 bases, leaving 8 bases between the germline ends. The germline V gene has CDR1 MNHEY and CDR2 SMNVEV (reference sequence). The CDR3 contains 14 residues. This chain's CDR3 is CASSLTEYTGELFF. Written as DNA, the CDR3 is TGTGCCAGCAGTTTGACAGAATACACCGGGGAGCTGTTTTTT.

This sequence joins TRBV25-1 and TRBJ2-2, with D possibly being TRBD2 (7 bases). Trimming removed 5 bases at V and 5 bases at J, with 12 bases between. Germline CDR1 reads MGHDK; CDR2 reads SYGVNS. This CDR3 is 14 amino acids long. CDR3: CASSPGGETGELFF. The CDR3 DNA is TGTGCCAGCAGTCCGGGGGGCGAGACCGGGGAGCTGTTTTTT.

V usage is TRBV7-9 and J usage is TRBJ2-1; the match to TRBD2 covers 7 bases. Germline CDR1 reads SEHNR; CDR2 reads FQNEAQ (reference sequence). The junction had 10 bases not matched to a gene; V was cut back by 7 bases and J by 7 bases. This CDR3 spans 14 amino acids. CDR3 bases: TGTGCCAGCAACTCGGAGCTAGCGGTGAATGAGCAGTTCTTC. It encodes CASNSELAVNEQFF.

This chain connects TRBV9 to TRBJ2-3, with TRBD2 identical over 8 bases. Germline V gene data show CDR1 as SGDLS and CDR2 as YYNGEE. This CDR3 is built from 16 residues. The ends lost 3 bases at V and 3 bases at J; junction bases unmatched: 9. The CDR3 region has the DNA TGTGCCAGCAGCGCCGTTTGGACTAGCCTGACAGATACGCAGTATTTT. Translation gives CASSAVWTSLTDTQYF.

V usage is TRBV5-6 and J usage is TRBJ1-1; 9 nucleotides match TRBD1. Germline V gene data show CDR1 as SGHDT and CDR2 as YYEEEE. The V segment lost 0 bases and the J segment 1 base; nucleotides outside the gene matches: 4. The CDR3 covers 16 residues. As DNA, the CDR3 is TGTGCCAGCAGCTTGGAACAGGGGGCTCGGAACACTGAAGCTTTCTTT. This translates into CASSLEQGARNTEAFF.

In this sample, this clone turned up a few times. V is TRBV5-4 and J is TRBJ2-3, with 7 nucleotides matching TRBD2. Germline V gene sequence: CDR1 SGHNT, CDR2 YYREEE (reference sequence). Trimming cost V 0 bases and J 6 bases; bases outside gene matches: 10. There are 16 residues in the CDR3. CDR3 in DNA: TGTGCCAGCAGCTTGGCTGTGGGAGGGCCGGATGATACGCAGTATTTT. Translation: CASSLAVGGPDDTQYF.

This clone was counted a few times. Compared with germline, one end of the junction differs, possibly owing to a read error. The V gene is TRBV19, the J gene TRBJ2-3, with TRBD2 matching over 8 bases. The CDR3 sequence is 16 residues long. Germline V gene lookup returns CDR1 LNHDA and CDR2 SQIVND (reference sequence). The CDR3 region has the DNA TGTGCCAGTAGTATGTTTGCGGGAGGCAGCAAAGATACGCAGTATTTT. Amino acids: CASSMFAGGSKDTQYF.